One sample yielded the 25 T cell receptor beta chains listed below, sequenced in a study of tumor-infiltrating lymphocytes in primary liver carcinoma. Total RNA amounting to around 530 ng was the source from which TCR beta cDNA was made with a constant-region primer. Amplification in three nested multiplex PCR rounds with slightly modified ARM-PCR gave rise to TCR beta libraries. It was with TRBV1-TRBV30 forward primers and a C-beta reverse primer that the first two PCR rounds were run, at around 10 cycles each. TCRdb ran MiXCR on the multiplex PCR reads and lists one entry per CDR3 protein. The data hold fewer than 350,000 distinct CDR3 sequences, with 50% to 70% observed a single time. The source of the blood RNA was unsorted whole blood, and germline DNA was extracted as well. The sequenced sample was peripheral blood. Every receptor here comes from a man aged 35-49 years with primary liver carcinoma and hepatitis B virus infection.

Comment on this clonotype: A much larger clone differs from this one at a single base, so this may be a read error. The chain recombines TRBV12-3 or TRBV12-4 with TRBJ2-2, with D perhaps given as TRBD1 or TRBD2 (7 bases each). The CDR3 sequence is 12 residues long. Written as DNA, the CDR3 is TGTGCCAGCAGTCGGGACAGCGGGGAGCCGTTTTTT. Encoded protein: CASSRDSGEPFF.

This chain joins TRBV12-3 or TRBV12-4 and TRBJ1-1; maybe TRBD1 (5 bases). This CDR3 is built from 14 residues. Trimming removed 6 bases at V and 2 bases at J, with 13 bases between. The CDR3 nucleotides are TGTGCCAGCAGGCCCGGGACGGTAAACACTGAAGCTTTCTTT. This codes for CASRPGTVNTEAFF.

Note on this clonotype: Lacking the conserved final phenylalanine or tryptophan, this CDR3 likely reflects a read error. V is TRBV6-6 and J is TRBJ1-4; a weak D match, TRBD1 (6 bases). The CDR3 has 15 residues. Germline V lookup: CDR1 MNHNY, CDR2 SVGAGI (reference sequence). V dropped 4 bases and J dropped 3 bases, with 12 bases sitting between them. The CDR3 protein is CASSSPDRPNEKLFL. CDR3 nucleotides: TGTGCCAGCAGTTCCCCGGACAGACCTAATGAAAAACTGTTTTTA.

A remark on this clonotype: The junction departs from the called germline gene at one end, perhaps through a read error. The rearrangement links TRBV4-2 to TRBJ2-6, with D perhaps matching TRBD1 (5 bases). The germline V gene has CDR1 LGHNA and CDR2 YNFKEQ. There are 18 residues in the CDR3. CDR3 DNA sequence: TGTGCCAGCAGCCAAGAAACCCGTGCCTTAACTGGGGCCAACATCCTAACTTTC. It translates to CASSQETRALTGANILTF.

This clonotype was counted only a few times. The rearrangement joins TRBV5-5 to TRBJ2-1, with D unresolved. CDR1 is SGHKS, CDR2 YYEKEE, per germline (reference sequence). The V and J ends lost 0 bases and 10 bases respectively, with 14 bases between them. This CDR3 is built from 14 residues. CDR3: CASSLGPTVGEQFF. In nucleotides, the CDR3 is TGTGCCAGCAGCTTGGGACCAACTGTTGGGGAGCAGTTCTTC.

A few counts support this clonotype. This could be a read error, since a much larger clone is one nucleotide away. V and J are TRBV29-1 and TRBJ1-5; the D is unclear. The CDR3 sequence is 19 residues long. Germline assignment: CDR1 SQVTM and CDR2 ANQGSEA. The chain's CDR3 is CSAPGAAVAASQWNQSQHF. The CDR3 DNA is TGCAGCGCCCCCGGAGCCGCGGTTGCAGCCAGCCAGTGGAATCAGTCCCAGCATTTT.

Of note for this clonotype: A read error is likely, as this CDR3 ends without the conserved phenylalanine or tryptophan. The V call is TRBV29-1, the J call TRBJ2-7; TRBD1 agrees at 11 bases. Losses at the gene ends were 7 bases for V and 7 bases for J; bases not matched to a gene: 6. CDR3 length: 12 amino acids. From germline, CDR1 is SQVTM and CDR2 ANQGSEA. The CDR3 DNA is TGCAGCGGAGGACAGGGGGCAGGGGAGCAGTACTTA. It translates to CSGGQGAGEQYL.

This clonotype was seen at least ten times. The gene calls are TRBV4-1 and TRBJ1-4; D remains ambiguous. This CDR3 spans 15 amino acids. Trimming cost V 5 bases and J 2 bases, with 12 bases left between them. Germline assignment: CDR1 MGHRA and CDR2 YSYEKL. This CDR3 reads CASSARAGTNEKLFF. The CDR3 nucleotides are TGCGCCAGCAGCGCAAGGGCTGGGACTAATGAAAAACTGTTTTTT.

The gene calls are TRBV28 and TRBJ1-4; 7 nucleotides align to TRBD1. The CDR3 runs 15 residues. Germline-derived CDR1 and CDR2 are MDHEN and SYDVKM. Trimming removed 9 bases from V and 8 bases from J; junction bases left unmatched: 15. The CDR3: CARSQWTGKGEKLFF. DNA of the CDR3: TGTGCCAGAAGTCAGTGGACAGGCAAGGGAGAAAAACTGTTTTTT. Using reference TRBV28 and TRBJ1-4 for the parts outside the CDR3, the full variable domain is DVKVTQSSRYLVKRTGEKVFLECVQDMDHENMFWYRQDPGLGLRLIYFSYDVKMKEKGDIPEGYSVSREKKERFSLILESASTNQTSMYLCARSQWTGKGEKLFFGSGTQLSVL.

Concerning this clonotype: Relative to the germline gene, one junction end is altered; a read error may explain this. The chain uses TRBV11-3 and TRBJ2-1; no reliable D call. Germline V gene lookup returns CDR1 SGHNT and CDR2 YENEEA. This CDR3 contains 16 residues. The CDR3 reads CARSLISTAVANEQFF. The CDR3 region has the DNA TGTGCCAGGAGCTTAATTTCGACCGCGGTGGCCAACGAGCAGTTCTTC.

On this clonotype: As the CDR3 is not closed by the conserved phenylalanine or tryptophan, this likely results from a read error. J is TRBJ2-7 and V is TRBV29-1, with TRBD1 as a possible D gene (7 bases). Germline loops: CDR1 SQVTM, CDR2 ANQGSEA. There are 16 residues in the CDR3. V gave up 6 bases and J gave up 6 bases, with 27 bases separating them. The CDR3 nucleotides read TGCAGCGTAGCTTCCCGAGTGGACTACAACAGGGGCGAGCAGTACTTA. Its protein is CSVASRVDYNRGEQYL.

In regard to this clonotype: A much larger clonotype is one base distant, so this may be a read error. The CDR3 region is CTSSLEQGANNQPQHF. CDR3 nucleotide sequence: TGTACCAGCAGCTTGGAGCAGGGGGCGAACAATCAGCCCCAGCATTTT. The chain is built from TRBV5-5 and TRBJ1-5, with 8 bases matching TRBD1. Germline-derived CDR1 and CDR2 are SGHKS and YYEKEE (reference sequence). The CDR3 has 16 amino acids.

About this clonotype itself: A much bigger clone sits one base away, suggesting this may be a read error. J is TRBJ2-7 and V is TRBV12-3 or TRBV12-4; 9 bases map to TRBD2. There are 15 residues in the CDR3. CDR3 nucleotides: TGTGCCAGCAGTTTAACGGCGGGAGGGTCCTACGTGCAGTACTTC. This translates into CASSLTAGGSYVQYF.

Worth noting for this clonotype: The junction shows a germline mismatch at one end, possibly a read error. The chain has TRBV5-1 and TRBJ2-7, with D possibly matching TRBD1 (6 bases). The CDR3 consists of 13 residues. The germline V gene encodes CDR1 SGHRS and CDR2 YFSETQ. The CDR3 nucleotides read TGCGCCAGCTCGGACAGCGGCTCCTACGAGCTGTACTTC. This codes for CASSDSGSYELYF. Together with reference TRBV5-1 and TRBJ2-7, the CDR3 gives the full variable domain: KAGVTQTPRYLIKTRGQQVTLSCSPISGHRSVSWYQQTPGQGLQFLFEYFSETQRNKGNFPGRFSGRQFSNSRSEMNVSTLELGDSALYLCASSDSGSYELYFGPGTRLTVT.

This clonotype has ten or more counts. CDR3 residues: CASSWALTGDGNQPQHF. The CDR3 DNA reads as TGTGCCAGCAGTTGGGCCCTTACAGGGGACGGCAATCAGCCCCAGCATTTT. This chain links TRBV6-2 or TRBV6-3 with TRBJ1-5; TRBD1 matches at 7 bases. V was clipped by 4 bases and J by 2 bases; unmatched bases: 11. CDR1 is MNHEY and CDR2 is SVGEGT in the germline V gene. This CDR3 is 17 amino acids long.

With respect to this clonotype: This sequence may be a read error, since a much larger clone differs from it by one base. The J gene is TRBJ2-7, the V gene TRBV12-3 or TRBV12-4, with D tentatively TRBD2 (5 bases). The length of the CDR3 is 13 residues. The CDR3 loop reads CASSLGVVYEQHF. The CDR3, as DNA: TGTGCCAGCAGTCTCGGGGTTGTCTACGAGCAGCACTTC.

This clonotype was detected many times. In nucleotides, the CDR3 is TGTGCCAGCAGCCAATTCGCCTACAGGGAGGGCAATCAGCCCCAGCATTTT. Translating it yields CASSQFAYREGNQPQHF. J is TRBJ1-5 and V is TRBV4-2; TRBD1 might be the D (6 bases). This CDR3 has 17 residues. Germline V CDR1 and CDR2: LGHNA, YNFKEQ. The V gene lost 2 bases and the J gene lost 2 bases, with 16 bases spanning the gap.

This clonotype showed up just once. One base away lies a much larger clone, so this may be a sequencing read error. The chain links TRBV10-3 to TRBJ2-1; 7 bases map to TRBD2. Germline loops: CDR1 ENHRY, CDR2 SYGVKD. CDR3 length equals 13 residues. As DNA, the CDR3 is TGTGGCGTGGCGGGAGTCCGAGGCAATGAGCAGTTCTTC. Amino acid sequence: CGVAGVRGNEQFF.

Of note for this clonotype: A read error may produce the germline difference seen at one junction end. The chain employs TRBV10-3 and TRBJ2-6; D may be TRBD1 (5 bases). The CDR3 is 14 amino acids. Germline V lookup: CDR1 ENHRY, CDR2 SYGVKD. The CDR3 loop reads CAISESSGANILTF. CDR3 coding DNA: TGTGCCATCAGTGAATCCTCTGGGGCCAACATCCTGACTTTC.

This clonotype came up many times. V and J are TRBV5-5 and TRBJ1-2, with a possible D match to TRBD1 (5 bases). V lost 4 bases and J lost 2, with 15 bases in between. The CDR3 has 15 amino acids. Germline CDR1 and CDR2: SGHKS and YYEKEE (reference sequence). The CDR3, as DNA: TGTGCCAGCAGCGGTAACATGGGACTGAACTATGGCTACACCTTC. Its protein is CASSGNMGLNYGYTF.

About this clonotype itself: Just one base apart from a much larger clone, this may be a read error. The chain is built from TRBV29-1 and TRBJ2-1; no definite D call. The CDR3 totals 12 residues. The germline gives CDR1 SQVTM, CDR2 ANQGSEA. The germline V and J ends were trimmed by 1 base and 7 bases, with 8 bases remaining between them. The CDR3 DNA follows: TGCAGCGTTGAAGTTGTGAGAAATGAGCAGTTCTTC. Translating it yields CSVEVVRNEQFF.

This clonotype has a count of ten or more. This chain joins TRBV11-1 and TRBJ2-3, with 7 bases lining up with TRBD2. The CDR3 totals 17 residues. V lost 4 bases to trimming and J lost 0 bases; unmatched junction nucleotides: 10. The V gene's germline CDR1 is SGHAT and CDR2 FQDESV (reference sequence). The CDR3 DNA is TGTGCCAGCAGCTATCCTGCAGCGGGGACTAGCACAGATACGCAGTATTTT. It yields the protein CASSYPAAGTSTDTQYF.

The chain is built from TRBV12-3 or TRBV12-4 and TRBJ1-5, with D possibly TRBD2 on 7 matching bases. Judging by the DNA end, TRBJ2-3 fits better; the J call may be wrong. This CDR3 has 14 residues. Written as DNA, the CDR3 is TGTGCCAGCAGTTTGGGGGGGCTCGAACAGCCCCAGTATTTT. Its translation is CASSLGGLEQPQYF.

This clonotype occurred a few times. The rearrangement joins TRBV6-2 or TRBV6-3 to TRBJ2-4; 7 bases align to TRBD1. Germline CDR1 MNHEY, CDR2 SVGEGT. The CDR3 is 15 residues long. The ends lost 2 bases at V and 8 bases at J; junction bases unmatched: 9. This CDR3 reads CASSYGAGGWDIQYF. Written as DNA, the CDR3 is TGTGCCAGCAGTTACGGCGCAGGGGGATGGGACATTCAGTACTTC.

This clonotype was observed a handful of times. The V and J genes are TRBV28 and TRBJ2-3; 10 bases fit TRBD2. This CDR3 is 14 amino acids long. CDR1 is MDHEN and CDR2 is SYDVKM in the germline V gene. V lost 4 bases to trimming and J lost 6 bases; unmatched junction nucleotides: 4. CDR3 sequence reads: CASSSAGGVDTQYF. CDR3 nucleotides: TGTGCCAGCAGTTCAGCGGGAGGGGTGGATACGCAGTATTTT.